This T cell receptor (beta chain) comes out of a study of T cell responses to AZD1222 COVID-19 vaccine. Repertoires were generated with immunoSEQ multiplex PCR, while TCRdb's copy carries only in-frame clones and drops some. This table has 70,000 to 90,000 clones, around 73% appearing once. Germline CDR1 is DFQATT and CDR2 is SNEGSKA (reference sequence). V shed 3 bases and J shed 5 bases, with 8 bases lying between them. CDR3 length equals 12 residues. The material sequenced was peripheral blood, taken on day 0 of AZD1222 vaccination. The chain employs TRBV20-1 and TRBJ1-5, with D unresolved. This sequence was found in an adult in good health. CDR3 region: CSASAGDQPQHF. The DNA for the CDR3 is TGCAGTGCTAGTGCGGGTGATCAGCCCCAGCATTTT.